A single sample gave rise to the 30 T cell receptor beta chains below, sequenced in a study of blood T cell repertoires in COVID-19. Method: immunoSEQ multiplex PCR; TCRdb's copy keeps in-frame clones and lacks some. The data show almost 350,000 clones, around nine tenths seen once. Specimen: PBMCs or T cells enriched from blood (not recorded which). The receptors derive from a woman in her 30s who had been exposed to COVID-19.

CDR3 coding DNA: TGTGCCAGCAGTGCTATTGGACTAGCGGGCACAGATACGCAGTATTTT. Translating gives CASSAIGLAGTDTQYF. The chain has TRBV6-1 and TRBJ2-3, with 10 bases aligning to TRBD2. Germline V gene sequence: CDR1 MNHNS, CDR2 SASEGT. This CDR3 has 16 amino acids. Unmatched junction bases numbered 5, after V lost 4 bases and J lost 1 base.

The rearrangement links TRBV7-9 to TRBJ2-1; 8 bases are shared with TRBD2. V was clipped by 5 bases and J by 1 base; unmatched bases: 7. The CDR3 spans 16 residues. From germline, CDR1 is SEHNR and CDR2 FQNEAQ (reference sequence). The CDR3 sequence is CASSPVAGRSYNEQFF. CDR3 coding DNA: TGTGCCAGCAGCCCCGTAGCGGGAAGGTCCTACAATGAGCAGTTCTTC. Looking up the rest from reference TRBV7-9 and TRBJ2-1 gives the full variable domain: DTGVSQNPRHKITKRGQNVTFRCDPISEHNRLYWYRQTLGQGPEFLTYFQNEAQLEKSRLLSDRFSAERPKGSFSTLEIQRTEQGDSAMYLCASSPVAGRSYNEQFFGPGTRLTVL.

The rearrangement uses TRBV9 and TRBJ1-5; 12 bases align to TRBD1. Germline V gene data show CDR1 as SGDLS and CDR2 as YYNGEE. The CDR3 covers 13 residues. With 8 bases clipped from V and 6 bases from J, the junction kept 3 bases outside the gene matches. CDR3 loop: CASGTGGVQPQHF. CDR3 DNA: TGTGCCAGTGGGACAGGGGGCGTTCAGCCCCAGCATTTT.

The chain is built from TRBV30 and TRBJ2-7, with TRBD2 as a possible D gene (6 bases). Trimming pared 2 bases from V and 5 bases from J, leaving 10 bases between. Looked up from germline, CDR1 is GTSNPN and CDR2 is SVGIG (reference sequence). The CDR3 totals 12 residues. This CDR3 reads CAWSRTTHEQYF. Here the CDR3 DNA reads TGTGCCTGGAGTCGGACTACCCACGAGCAGTACTTC. The whole variable domain, filled in from reference TRBV30 and TRBJ2-7, reads SQTIHQWPATLVQPVGSPLSLECTVEGTSNPNLYWYRQAAGRGLQLLFYSVGIGQISSEVPQNLSASRPQDRQFILSSKKLLLSDSGFYLCAWSRTTHEQYFGPGTRLTVT.

The chain recombines TRBV6-6 with TRBJ2-1, with TRBD2 as a possible D gene (6 bases). From germline, CDR1 is MNHNY and CDR2 SVGAGI (reference sequence). This CDR3 is 17 amino acids long. V was shortened by 5 bases and J by 2 bases, with 19 bases between the two germline ends. The CDR3 region is CASSPKAGLAAYNEQFF. In DNA form, the CDR3 reads TGTGCCAGCAGTCCCAAAGCAGGTTTAGCGGCCTACAATGAGCAGTTCTTC.

Only one count was recorded for this clone. The chain carries TRBV5-1 and TRBJ2-5; unclear D gene. The germline CDR1 and CDR2 sequences are SGHRS and YFSETQ. CDR3 length: 13 amino acids. Trimming took 0 bases from V and 2 from J, leaving 5 bases between them. In nucleotides, the CDR3 is TGCGCCAGCAGCTTGGCGCAGCAAGAGACCCAGTACTTC. This gives the protein CASSLAQQETQYF. Complete variable domain (other parts from reference TRBV5-1 and TRBJ2-5): KAGVTQTPRYLIKTRGQQVTLSCSPISGHRSVSWYQQTPGQGLQFLFEYFSETQRNKGNFPGRFSGRQFSNSRSEMNVSTLELGDSALYLCASSLAQQETQYFGPGTRLLVL.

The chain combines TRBV19 with TRBJ2-2, with D tentatively TRBD2 (6 bases). Germline CDR1 LNHDA, CDR2 SQIVND (reference sequence). The CDR3 runs to 13 residues. As DNA, the CDR3 is TGTGCGGGTGGGACTCCTAACACCGGGGAGCTGTTTTTT. This sequence encodes CAGGTPNTGELFF.

The rearrangement joins TRBV5-1 to TRBJ1-2; 10 positions agree with TRBD1. The CDR3 loop spans 16 amino acids. The germline gives CDR1 SGHRS, CDR2 YFSETQ. V lost 0 bases and J lost 2; bases outside the gene matches: 4. CDR3 nucleotides: TGCGCCAGCAGCTTGGAGGCGGGACAGGGGAACTATGGCTACACCTTC. Translated, it gives CASSLEAGQGNYGYTF.

The chain recombines TRBV14 with TRBJ1-2, with TRBD1 as a possible D gene (5 bases). Per germline, CDR1 SGHDN and CDR2 FVKESK. V lost 4 bases and J lost 5, with 11 bases in between. This CDR3 contains 13 residues. The CDR3 protein is CASSRWGVYGYTF. The CDR3 DNA reads TGTGCCAGCAGCCGGTGGGGGGTTTATGGCTACACCTTC. Based on the CDR3 plus reference TRBV14 and TRBJ1-2, the full variable domain is EAGVTQFPSHSVIEKGQTVTLRCDPISGHDNLYWYRRVMGKEIKFLLHFVKESKQDESGMPNNRFLAERTGGTYSTLKVQPAELEDSGVYFCASSRWGVYGYTFGSGTRLTVV.

The V call is TRBV29-1, the J call TRBJ2-1; TRBD1 agrees at 7 bases. With 4 bases clipped from V and 4 bases from J, the junction kept 4 bases outside the gene matches. This CDR3 contains 13 residues. Per germline, CDR1 SQVTM and CDR2 ANQGSEA. The CDR3: CSVVNRGYNEQFF. CDR3 DNA sequence: TGCAGCGTTGTTAACAGGGGATACAATGAGCAGTTCTTC.

The rearrangement links TRBV5-1 to TRBJ1-2; 11 nucleotides match TRBD1. Germline trimming cut 5 bases from V and 2 bases from J; bases unmatched to any gene: 2. The germline CDR1 and CDR2 sequences are SGHRS and YFSETQ. The CDR3 runs 14 residues. This chain's CDR3 is CASRRTGGNYGYTF. The CDR3 DNA follows: TGCGCCAGCAGAAGGACAGGGGGCAACTATGGCTACACCTTC.

V usage is TRBV2 and J usage is TRBJ1-5; D is undetermined. The CDR3 sequence is 15 residues long. In germline, CDR1 is SNHLY, CDR2 FYNNEI. Trimming stripped 6 bases from V and 0 bases from J, with 12 bases between. CDR3 region: CASRREEDSNQPQHF. DNA of the CDR3: TGTGCCAGCAGGAGGGAAGAAGATAGCAATCAGCCCCAGCATTTT.

This clone was detected many times. The chain links TRBV6-4 to TRBJ2-1, with TRBD2 matching over 9 bases. J was trimmed by 4 bases and V by 2 bases; bases with no gene match: 3. The CDR3 length is 15 residues. Germline CDR1 and CDR2: MRHNA and SNTAGT. The CDR3 region has the DNA TGTGCCAGCAGTGACGACGCGGGAGGGTACAATGAGCAGTTCTTC. This gives the protein CASSDDAGGYNEQFF.

This clone was observed a handful of times. J is TRBJ1-1 and V is TRBV29-1; unclear D gene. CDR3 length: 14 residues. CDR1 and CDR2 from the germline V gene are SQVTM and ANQGSEA. The V end lost 4 bases, the J end lost 1 base, and 13 bases lay between the germline ends. CDR3 loop: CSVARIIENTEAFF. The CDR3 region has the DNA TGCAGCGTTGCTCGTATCATAGAGAACACTGAAGCTTTCTTT.

The rearrangement joins TRBV7-9 to TRBJ1-5, with TRBD1 matching 11 bases. The germline gives CDR1 SEHNR, CDR2 FQNEAQ (reference sequence). The CDR3 spans 17 residues. V was clipped by 1 base and J by 7 bases; unmatched bases: 9. The CDR3 DNA is TGTGCCAGCAGCTTAGGTACTGGGACAGGGGGTGGCCAGCCCCAGCATTTT. It translates to CASSLGTGTGGGQPQHF.

This clone showed up just once. The chain recombines TRBV30 with TRBJ2-3, with TRBD2 matching over 8 bases. V trimming: 2 bases; J trimming: 3 bases; junction bases outside the gene matches: 10. The CDR3 extends over 16 amino acids. Germline V gene sequence: CDR1 GTSNPN, CDR2 SVGIG (reference sequence). CDR3 nucleotides: TGTGCCTGGAGTAGCTCTCAGCGGGGGTGGACAGATACGCAGTATTTT. Its protein product is CAWSSSQRGWTDTQYF.

The V and J genes are TRBV28 and TRBJ1-6; D is uncertain. The V gene lost 4 bases and the J gene lost 0 bases, with 19 bases spanning the gap. Looked up from germline, CDR1 is MDHEN and CDR2 is SYDVKM. The CDR3 extends over 19 amino acids. CDR3 sequence: CASSYQRVTEYSYNSPLHF. The CDR3 coding sequence is TGTGCCAGCAGTTACCAACGAGTGACGGAGTACTCCTATAATTCACCCCTCCACTTT.

This clone occurred once. The V and J genes are TRBV5-1 and TRBJ1-3, with 8 bases fitting TRBD1. V trimming: 4 bases; J trimming: 0 bases; junction bases outside the gene matches: 3. Germline V lookup: CDR1 SGHRS, CDR2 YFSETQ. This CDR3 has 15 residues. This CDR3 reads CASSTTGGSGNTIYF. The CDR3 DNA is TGCGCCAGCAGCACTACAGGGGGCTCTGGAAACACCATATATTTT.

This rearrangement joins TRBV7-7 to TRBJ2-1; 7 positions match TRBD2. CDR3 length: 14 residues. In germline, CDR1 is SSHAT, CDR2 FNYEAQ (reference sequence). V shed 5 bases and J 1 base; nucleotides not matched to a gene: 2. CDR3 loop: CASSPSGSYNEQFF. The CDR3 bases are TGTGCCAGCAGCCCTAGCGGTTCCTACAATGAGCAGTTCTTC.

The genes are TRBV19 and TRBJ2-7; 7 nucleotides line up with TRBD1. Per the germline V gene, CDR1 is LNHDA and CDR2 is SQIVND (reference sequence). Trimming at V came to 3 bases and at J to 4 bases, leaving 12 bases not matched to a gene. This CDR3 has 16 residues. This chain's CDR3 is CASSMLPGQSLYEQYF. In nucleotides, the CDR3 is TGTGCCAGTAGTATGTTACCGGGACAGTCACTATACGAGCAGTACTTC.

This clone was detected only a few times. The V call is TRBV12-5, the J call TRBJ1-2; possibly TRBD1 for D (5 bases). V was cut by 2 bases and J by 4 bases, with 11 bases left in between. Germline assignment: CDR1 LGHNT and CDR2 FRNRAP. The CDR3 has 14 amino acids. The CDR3 is CASGLSQGLYGYTF. The CDR3 DNA sequence: TGTGCTAGTGGTTTGAGCCAGGGTCTCTATGGCTACACCTTC. Based on the CDR3 plus reference TRBV12-5 and TRBJ1-2, the full variable domain is DARVTQTPRHKVTEMGQEVTMRCQPILGHNTVFWYRQTMMQGLELLAYFRNRAPLDDSGMPKDRFSAEMPDATLATLKIQPSEPRDSAVYFCASGLSQGLYGYTFGSGTRLTVV.

Here the CDR3 reads CASSWTGQETQYF. CDR3 nucleotide sequence: TGTGCCAGCAGTTGGACAGGACAAGAGACCCAGTACTTC. The J gene is TRBJ2-5, the V gene TRBV12-3 or TRBV12-4, with 7 bases matching TRBD1. V lost 4 bases and J lost 2; bases outside the gene matches: 1. This CDR3 region has 13 residues.

The gene calls are TRBV4-2 and TRBJ1-3, with D possibly matching TRBD1 (5 bases). Germline CDR1 is LGHNA and CDR2 is YNFKEQ. This CDR3 contains 16 residues. Trimming pared 1 base from V and 2 bases from J, leaving 12 bases between. The CDR3 DNA reads as TGTGCCAGCAGCCAAGGGCCTTGGGGCACTGGAAACACCATATATTTT. This sequence encodes CASSQGPWGTGNTIYF.

The table lists this clone with a few counts. This chain links TRBV7-9 with TRBJ2-1, with D maybe TRBD1 (6 bases). The CDR3 has 13 residues. The germline gives CDR1 SEHNR, CDR2 FQNEAQ (reference sequence). V was clipped by 2 bases and J by 8 bases, with 10 bases between them. The CDR3 DNA reads TGTGCCAGCAGCTTAAACAGGGCCTATGAGCAGTTCTTC. Translating gives CASSLNRAYEQFF.

This chain joins TRBV5-6 and TRBJ2-7; 9 bases fit TRBD1. The trim removed 0 bases at V and 5 bases at J, leaving 18 bases unmatched. Germline V CDR1 and CDR2: SGHDT, YYEEEE. The CDR3 has 19 amino acids. The CDR3 DNA is TGTGCCAGCAGCTTGGAGGGACTTGTACGGGACAGGGAGGCGGACGAGCAGTACTTC. This codes for CASSLEGLVRDREADEQYF. Supplemented by reference TRBV5-6 and TRBJ2-7, the full variable domain reads DAGVTQSPTHLIKTRGQQVTLRCSPKSGHDTVSWYQQALGQGPQFIFQYYEEEERQRGNFPDRFSGHQFPNYSSELNVNALLLGDSALYLCASSLEGLVRDREADEQYFGPGTRLTVT.

This rearrangement joins TRBV9 to TRBJ1-1, with D possibly matching TRBD1 (6 bases). This CDR3 contains 13 residues. Trimming left V 0 bases short and J 10 bases short, with 13 bases between. Germline CDR1 and CDR2: SGDLS and YYNGEE. The DNA of the CDR3 is TGTGCCAGCAGCGTAGAGACAGGAACTTCAGCTTTCTTT. Translating it yields CASSVETGTSAFF.

This clone was recorded a few times. CDR3 nucleotides: TGTGCCAGCAGACCGACAGGGTGGGGACGGGGGTCGAACACCGGGGAGCTGTTTTTT. Amino acids: CASRPTGWGRGSNTGELFF. The gene calls are TRBV28 and TRBJ2-2; D perhaps matches TRBD1 (7 bases). The germline V gene encodes CDR1 MDHEN and CDR2 SYDVKM. Trimming left V 6 bases short and J 0 bases short, with 23 bases between. The CDR3 is 19 amino acids.

This chain links TRBV11-3 with TRBJ1-2, with 8 nucleotides matching TRBD1. Germline V gene data show CDR1 as SGHNT and CDR2 as YENEEA. After removal of 5 bases from V and 2 bases from J, the junction contained 7 bases not matched to a gene. The CDR3 consists of 15 residues. This chain's CDR3 is CASSPRTGWNYGYTF. In DNA form, the CDR3 reads TGTGCCAGCAGCCCCAGGACAGGGTGGAACTATGGCTACACCTTC.

This sequence joins TRBV6-5 and TRBJ1-1; D gene ambiguous. CDR3 length equals 12 residues. Germline V gene sequence: CDR1 MNHEY, CDR2 SVGAGI. Trimming shortened V by 6 bases and J by 1 base, and 6 bases separated the two germline ends. The CDR3 protein is CASRHTNTEAFF. The CDR3 coding sequence is TGTGCCAGCAGGCACACGAACACTGAAGCTTTCTTT.

This chain uses TRBV7-6 with TRBJ1-4; unclear D gene. Trimming took off 4 bases at V and 8 bases at J, with 14 bases between the two ends. The CDR3 runs 14 residues. CDR1 and CDR2 from the germline V gene are SGHVS and FNYEAQ. The CDR3 is CASSYGLMGEKLFF. In nucleotides, the CDR3 is TGTGCCAGCAGCTACGGACTGATGGGGGAAAAACTGTTTTTT. Complete variable domain (other parts from reference TRBV7-6 and TRBJ1-4): GAGVSQSPRYKVTKRGQDVALRCDPISGHVSLYWYRQALGQGPEFLTYFNYEAQQDKSGLPNDRFSAERPEGSISTLTIQRTEQRDSAMYRCASSYGLMGEKLFFGSGTQLSVL.